One and the same sample provided the 8 T cell receptor beta chains below, sequenced in a study of T cells in tuberculosis. Profiling relied on immunoSEQ multiplex PCR, and the TCRdb table lists in-frame clones only, not all of them. The sample includes some 34,000 clones, 97% of them seen just once. Sequencing was done on a sample of PBMCs. The receptors shown here come from a donor aged 10 to 29 with latent tuberculosis or without tuberculosis infection.

The V and J genes are TRBV6-6 and TRBJ2-7; 9 positions match TRBD1. J was trimmed by 3 bases and V by 5 bases; bases with no gene match: 8. The CDR3 spans 15 residues. Looked up from germline, CDR1 is MNHNY and CDR2 is SVGAGI (reference sequence). CDR3 sequence reads: CASSRTGGGGYEQYF. The CDR3 DNA is TGTGCCAGCAGTCGAACAGGGGGCGGCGGCTACGAGCAGTACTTC.

J is TRBJ2-1 and V is TRBV25-1; D is uncertain. CDR1 MGHDK and CDR2 SYGVNS come from the germline V gene. CDR3 length equals 13 residues. Trimming removed 1 base from V and 7 bases from J, with 8 bases in between. The CDR3 reads CASSESGINEQFF. For the CDR3, the DNA is TGTGCCAGCAGTGAATCAGGAATAAATGAGCAGTTCTTC.

This rearrangement joins TRBV28 to TRBJ1-5, with 8 bases fitting TRBD1. After removal of 4 bases from V and 3 bases from J, the junction contained 5 bases not matched to a gene. CDR1 is MDHEN, CDR2 SYDVKM, per germline. The CDR3 runs to 15 residues. The CDR3 reads CASSSPGGLNQPQHF. CDR3 nucleotide sequence: TGTGCCAGCAGTTCTCCAGGGGGCCTCAATCAGCCCCAGCATTTT.

The V call is TRBV6-5, the J call TRBJ2-2; D may be TRBD2 (5 bases). Per the germline V gene, CDR1 is MNHEY and CDR2 is SVGAGI. V lost 4 bases to trimming and J lost 1 base, with 10 bases between them. There are 15 residues in the CDR3. In nucleotides, the CDR3 is TGTGCCAGCAGTTGGGGAGCCCTGAACACCGGGGAGCTGTTTTTT. This gives the protein CASSWGALNTGELFF.

This clone was observed once. This chain uses TRBV10-3 with TRBJ1-1, with a weak D call TRBD1 (6 bases). The CDR3 is made up of 14 amino acids. In germline, CDR1 is ENHRY, CDR2 SYGVKD. V gave up 6 bases and J gave up 2 bases, with 13 bases separating them. As DNA, the CDR3 is TGTGCCATCAGGTCTGGACAGATAAACACTGAAGCTTTCTTT. Translating gives CAIRSGQINTEAFF.

In nucleotides, the CDR3 is TGTGCCAGCAGCGTAGAATCCGGGGGTAGGACTGAAGCTTTCTTT. Its protein product is CASSVESGGRTEAFF. V gene TRBV9 combines with J gene TRBJ1-1, with D possibly TRBD1 on 5 matching bases. Germline V gene lookup returns CDR1 SGDLS and CDR2 YYNGEE. V lost 0 bases, J lost 5 bases, and 14 bases lay in between. This CDR3 spans 15 amino acids.

The chain joins TRBV7-6 to TRBJ2-1; the D gene is possibly TRBD2 (6 bases). Germline CDR1 reads SGHVS; CDR2 reads FNYEAQ. The CDR3 contains 17 residues. V lost 1 base and J 0 bases, leaving 13 bases between the germline ends. CDR3 loop: CASSLEYRGSSYNEQFF. CDR3 in DNA: TGTGCCAGCAGCTTAGAATACCGGGGGAGCTCCTACAATGAGCAGTTCTTC.

The V gene is TRBV27, the J gene TRBJ2-3; possible D gene TRBD2, 5 bases. Per the germline V gene, CDR1 is MNHEY and CDR2 is SMNVEV (reference sequence). V was pared by 2 bases and J by 2 bases, with 14 bases between. CDR3 size: 16 residues. The DNA for the CDR3 is TGTGCCAGCAGTTTAGAGGGTGCGGGCCTCACAGATACGCAGTATTTT. It yields the protein CASSLEGAGLTDTQYF.